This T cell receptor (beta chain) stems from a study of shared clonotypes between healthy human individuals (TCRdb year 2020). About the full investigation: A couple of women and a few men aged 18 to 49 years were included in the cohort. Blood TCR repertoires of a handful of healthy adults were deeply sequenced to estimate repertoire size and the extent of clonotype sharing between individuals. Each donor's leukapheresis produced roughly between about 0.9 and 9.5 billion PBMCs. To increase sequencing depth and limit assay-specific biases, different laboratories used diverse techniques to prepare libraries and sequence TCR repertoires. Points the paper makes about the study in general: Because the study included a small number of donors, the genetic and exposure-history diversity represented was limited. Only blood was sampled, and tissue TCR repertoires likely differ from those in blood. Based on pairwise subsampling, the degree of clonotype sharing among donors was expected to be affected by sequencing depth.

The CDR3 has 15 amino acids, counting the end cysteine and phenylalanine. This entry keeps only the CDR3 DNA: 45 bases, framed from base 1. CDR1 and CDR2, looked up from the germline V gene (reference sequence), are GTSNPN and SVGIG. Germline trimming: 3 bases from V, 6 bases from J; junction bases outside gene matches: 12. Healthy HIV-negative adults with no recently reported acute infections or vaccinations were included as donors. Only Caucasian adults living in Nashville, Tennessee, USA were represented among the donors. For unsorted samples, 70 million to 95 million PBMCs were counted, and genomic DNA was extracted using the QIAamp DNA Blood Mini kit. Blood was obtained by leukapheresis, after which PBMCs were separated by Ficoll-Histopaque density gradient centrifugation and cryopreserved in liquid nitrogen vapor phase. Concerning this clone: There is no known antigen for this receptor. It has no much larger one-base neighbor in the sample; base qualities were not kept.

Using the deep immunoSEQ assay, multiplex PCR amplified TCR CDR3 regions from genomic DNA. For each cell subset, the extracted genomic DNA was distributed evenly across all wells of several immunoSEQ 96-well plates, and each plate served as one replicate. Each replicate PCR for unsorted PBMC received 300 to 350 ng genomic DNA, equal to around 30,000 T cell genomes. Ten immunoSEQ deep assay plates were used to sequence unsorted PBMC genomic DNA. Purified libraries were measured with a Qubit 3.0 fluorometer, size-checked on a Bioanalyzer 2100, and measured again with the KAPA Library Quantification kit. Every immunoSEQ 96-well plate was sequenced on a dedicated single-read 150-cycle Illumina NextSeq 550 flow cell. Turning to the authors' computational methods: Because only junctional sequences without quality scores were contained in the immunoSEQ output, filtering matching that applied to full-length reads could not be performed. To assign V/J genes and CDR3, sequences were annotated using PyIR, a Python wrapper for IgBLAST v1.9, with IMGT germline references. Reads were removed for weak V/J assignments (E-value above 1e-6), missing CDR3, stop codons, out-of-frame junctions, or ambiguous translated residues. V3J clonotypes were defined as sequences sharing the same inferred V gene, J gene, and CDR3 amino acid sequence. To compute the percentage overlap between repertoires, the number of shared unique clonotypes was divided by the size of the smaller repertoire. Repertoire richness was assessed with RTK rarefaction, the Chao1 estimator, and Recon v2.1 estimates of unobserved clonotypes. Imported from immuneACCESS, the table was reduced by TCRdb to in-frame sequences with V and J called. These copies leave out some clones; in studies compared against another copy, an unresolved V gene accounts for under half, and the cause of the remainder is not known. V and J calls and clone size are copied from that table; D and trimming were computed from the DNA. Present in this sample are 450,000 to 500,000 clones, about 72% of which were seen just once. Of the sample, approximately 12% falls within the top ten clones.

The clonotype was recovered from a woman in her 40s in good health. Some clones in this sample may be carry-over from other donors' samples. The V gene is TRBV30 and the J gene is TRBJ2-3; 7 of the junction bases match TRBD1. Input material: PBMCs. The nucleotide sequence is TGTGCCTGGAGGACAGGGAGTCCCCTCTATGATACGCAGTATTTT. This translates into CAWRTGSPLYDTQYF.